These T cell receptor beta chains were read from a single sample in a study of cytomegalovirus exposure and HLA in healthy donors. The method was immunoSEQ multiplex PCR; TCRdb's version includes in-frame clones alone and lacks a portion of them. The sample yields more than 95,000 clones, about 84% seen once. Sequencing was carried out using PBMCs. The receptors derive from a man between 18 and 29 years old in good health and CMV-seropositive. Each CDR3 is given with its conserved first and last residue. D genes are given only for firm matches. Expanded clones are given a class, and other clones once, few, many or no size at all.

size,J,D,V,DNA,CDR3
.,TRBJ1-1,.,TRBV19,TGTGCCGAAGAGGACATCTTCATGAACACTGAAGCTTTCTTT,CAEEDIFMNTEAFF
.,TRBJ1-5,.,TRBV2,TGTGCCAGCAGTGAAGCTCAACCCAGGGCCCAGCATTTT,CASSEAQPRAQHF
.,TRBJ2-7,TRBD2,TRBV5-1,TGCGCCAGCAGCCCCGGGCGGGAGGGTTACTACGAGCAGTACTTC,CASSPGREGYYEQYF
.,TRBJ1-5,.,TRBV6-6,TGTGCCAGCAGTCCCCCAGGGCTCTATCAGCCCCAGCATTTT,CASSPPGLYQPQHF
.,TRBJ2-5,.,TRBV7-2,TGTGCCAGCAGCTTAGAAGGCGGGGCTCGAAAAGAGACCCAGTACTTC,CASSLEGGARKETQYF
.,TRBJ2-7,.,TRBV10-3,TGTGCCATCAGTGAGTCGATAGACATCCACCAAACGCAGTACTTC,CAISESIDIHQTQYF
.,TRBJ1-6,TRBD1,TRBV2,TGTGCCAGCAGTGAAAGCGGACAGGGAAACATGGGTTCACCCCTCCACTTT,CASSESGQGNMGSPLHF
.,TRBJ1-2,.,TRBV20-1,TGCAGTGCTCCCACTTCCTATGGCTACACCTTC,CSAPTSYGYTF
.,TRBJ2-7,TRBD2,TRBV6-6,TGTGCCAGCAGCCAGGGACTAGCGGCTTCCTACGAGCAGTACTTC,CASSQGLAASYEQYF
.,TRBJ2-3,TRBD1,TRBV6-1,TGTGCCAGCAGTCTCGACAGGGCCGACACAGATACGCAGTATTTT,CASSLDRADTDTQYF
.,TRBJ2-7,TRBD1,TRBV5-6,TGTGCCAGCAGCTTGGCCGACAGGGGGTTCTACGAGCAGTACTTC,CASSLADRGFYEQYF
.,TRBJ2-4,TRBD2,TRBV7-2,TGTGCCAGCAGCTCTAGCGGGGTAGCCAAAAACATTCAGTACTTC,CASSSSGVAKNIQYF
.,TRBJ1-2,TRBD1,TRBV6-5,TGTGCCAGCAGTATACAGGGGAGGCATGGCTACACCTTC,CASSIQGRHGYTF
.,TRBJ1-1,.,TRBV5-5,TGTGCCAGCAGCTTGTTCCCAGACCCAGGACAGAACACTGAAGCTTTCTTT,CASSLFPDPGQNTEAFF
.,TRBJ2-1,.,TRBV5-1,TGCGCCAGCAGCCAGGGGAGCTCCTACAATGAGCAGTTCTTC,CASSQGSSYNEQFF
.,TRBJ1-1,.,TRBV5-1,TGCGCCAGCAGCATAGACCCAATTCCGGGAGAATCTGAAGCTTTCTTT,CASSIDPIPGESEAFF
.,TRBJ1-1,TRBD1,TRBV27,TGTGCCAGCAGTTCGAAGACCGGGACAGGGAACACTGAAGCTTTCTTT,CASSSKTGTGNTEAFF
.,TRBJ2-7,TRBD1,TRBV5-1,TGCGCCAGCAGCTTGTCGGGACAGGCCCGCTACGAGCAGTACTTC,CASSLSGQARYEQYF
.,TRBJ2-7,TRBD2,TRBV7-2,TGTGCCAGCAGCTCGACTAGCGGGGGGCCCTACGAGCAGTACTTC,CASSSTSGGPYEQYF
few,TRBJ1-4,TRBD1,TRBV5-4,TGTGCCAGCAGCCCCGGACAGGGGAAGGCTAATGAAAAACTGTTTTTT,CASSPGQGKANEKLFF
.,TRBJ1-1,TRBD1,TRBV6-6,TGTGCCAGCAGTCTACAGGGGGTCACTGAAGCTTTCTTT,CASSLQGVTEAFF
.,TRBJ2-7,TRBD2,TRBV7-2,TGTGCCAGCAGCCCGACTAGCGGGAGAACCTACGAGCAGTACTTC,CASSPTSGRTYEQYF
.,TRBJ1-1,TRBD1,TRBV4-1,TGCGCCAGCAGCCTAGACAGGGCGGGGACTGAAGCTTTCTTT,CASSLDRAGTEAFF
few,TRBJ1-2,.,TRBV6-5,TGTGCCAGCAGCGCCGGGGGAGATAACTATGGCTACACCTTC,CASSAGGDNYGYTF
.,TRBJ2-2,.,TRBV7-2,TGTGCCAGCAGCTTAGGGAGGGTCGGGGAGCTGTTTTTT,CASSLGRVGELFF
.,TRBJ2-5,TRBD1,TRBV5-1,TGCGCCAGCAGCTTGAATTCGGGACAGGGTTCATTGGGAGAGACCCAGTACTTC,CASSLNSGQGSLGETQYF
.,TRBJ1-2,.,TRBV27,TGTGCCAGCAGTTTATACGGACAGCTCCGTAGGGGCTACACCTTC,CASSLYGQLRRGYTF
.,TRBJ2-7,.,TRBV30,TGTGCCTGGACACAGGATTCACAATACGAGCAGTACTTC,CAWTQDSQYEQYF
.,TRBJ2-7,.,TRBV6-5,TGTGCCAGCAGTTACTCGCGGGGCAATGTTAAGTACTTC,CASSYSRGNVKYF
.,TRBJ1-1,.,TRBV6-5,TGTGCCAGCAGTTACCAGTACACTGAAGCTTTCTTT,CASSYQYTEAFF
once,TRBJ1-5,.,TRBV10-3,TGTGCCATCAGTGAAACAGGGACCAATCAGCCCCAGCATTTT,CAISETGTNQPQHF
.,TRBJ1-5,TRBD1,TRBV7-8,TGTGCCAGCAGCTTAATCCCGGACAGGGGGAATCAGCCCCAGCATTTT,CASSLIPDRGNQPQHF
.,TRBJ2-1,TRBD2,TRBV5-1,TGCGCCAGCAGCTTTAGCGGGAGTGACAATGAGCAGTTCTTC,CASSFSGSDNEQFF
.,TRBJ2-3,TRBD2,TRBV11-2,TGTGCCAGCAGCTTAGATTCTAGCGGGTACACAGATACGCAGTATTTT,CASSLDSSGYTDTQYF
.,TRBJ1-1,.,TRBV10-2,TGCGCCAGCAGATCACGAGGCACTGAAGCTTTCTTT,CASRSRGTEAFF
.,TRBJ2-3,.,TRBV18,TGTGCCAGCTCACTAAGCCTCAGCGCAGATACGCAGTATTTT,CASSLSLSADTQYF
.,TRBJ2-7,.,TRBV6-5,TGTGCCAGCAGCTCCCCTGGGGCAGGGCGCTACGAGCAGTACTTC,CASSSPGAGRYEQYF
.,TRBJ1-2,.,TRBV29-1,TGCAGCGTTGAAGACGTTTCCACAGGCTCTGGCTACACCTTC,CSVEDVSTGSGYTF
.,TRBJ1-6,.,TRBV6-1,TGTGCCACCGCCCATTCAACACAGGAGTCACCCCTCCACTTT,CATAHSTQESPLHF
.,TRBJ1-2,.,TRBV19,TGTGCCAGCCTTTACTCCTACCAGGGAAACTATGGCTACACCTTC,CASLYSYQGNYGYTF
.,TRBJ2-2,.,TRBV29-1,TGCAGCGTTGATTCCCCGGCGAACACCGGGGAGCTGTTTTTT,CSVDSPANTGELFF
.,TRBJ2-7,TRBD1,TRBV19,TGTGCCAGTAGTATAGATCCGCCCGGGACAGGGCTGCACGAGCAGTACTTC,CASSIDPPGTGLHEQYF
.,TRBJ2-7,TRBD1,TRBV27,TGTGCCAGCAGTCCCAAGAGGACAGGGAGGGAGCAGTACTTC,CASSPKRTGREQYF
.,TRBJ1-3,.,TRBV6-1,TGTGCCAGCAGTGGGGTCGGGAACTCTGGAAACACCATATATTTT,CASSGVGNSGNTIYF
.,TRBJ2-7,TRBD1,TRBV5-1,TGCGCCAGCAGCTCTCGGACAGGGGATAACGAGCAGTACTTC,CASSSRTGDNEQYF
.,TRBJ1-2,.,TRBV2,TGTGCCAGCAGTGAATACAGCAATAACTATGGCTACACCTTC,CASSEYSNNYGYTF
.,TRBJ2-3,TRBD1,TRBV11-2,TGTGCCAGCAGCCCACTCCGGGACAGGGGAGGAAAGGGTACGCAGTATTTT,CASSPLRDRGGKGTQYF
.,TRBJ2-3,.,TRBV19,TGTGCCAGTAGCCCCTTGGGCGAATCCACAGATACGCAGTATTTT,CASSPLGESTDTQYF